Below, 10 T cell receptor beta chains from the same sample are listed, as sequenced in a study of blood T cell repertoires in COVID-19. Sequencing used immunoSEQ multiplex PCR; TCRdb keeps in-frame clones, though not all of them. Among around 110,000 clones listed, roughly 89% were seen once. Material for sequencing was peripheral blood. The receptors originated from a man aged 35-49 years with acute or convalescent COVID-19.

This clone was picked up one time. V gene TRBV5-1 combines with J gene TRBJ1-1; the match to TRBD1 covers 7 bases. Germline loops: CDR1 SGHRS, CDR2 YFSETQ. This CDR3 has 16 residues. With 9 bases clipped from V and 1 base from J, the junction kept 15 bases outside the gene matches. This CDR3 reads CATNFRDSLGNTEAFF. CDR3 nucleotide sequence: TGCGCCACTAACTTCCGGGACAGCCTTGGGAACACTGAAGCTTTCTTT.

The chain combines TRBV2 with TRBJ2-2, with 9 bases fitting TRBD1. This CDR3 is built from 16 residues. Germline CDR1 and CDR2: SNHLY and FYNNEI. V shed 4 bases, J shed 4 bases, and the junction held 7 bases outside the gene matches. DNA of the CDR3: TGTGCCAGCAGTGTTCCCGGGACAGGGTTCACCGGGGAGCTGTTTTTT. Amino acid sequence: CASSVPGTGFTGELFF. The variable domain in full, completed from reference TRBV2 and TRBJ2-2, reads EPEVTQTPSHQVTQMGQEVILRCVPISNHLYFYWYRQILGQKVEFLVSFYNNEISEKSEIFDDQFSVERPDGSNFTLKIRSTKLEDSAMYFCASSVPGTGFTGELFFGEGSRLTVL.

The rearrangement links TRBV4-1 to TRBJ2-5, with TRBD1 identical over 7 bases. V lost 3 bases and J lost 2; bases outside the gene matches: 0. This CDR3 contains 13 residues. CDR1 MGHRA and CDR2 YSYEKL come from the germline V gene. The CDR3 is CASSQGQQETQYF. As DNA, the CDR3 is TGCGCCAGCAGCCAGGGACAGCAAGAGACCCAGTACTTC.

The V and J genes are TRBV11-2 and TRBJ1-6; 7 bases align to TRBD1. The germline V gene has CDR1 SGHAT and CDR2 FQNNGV. The CDR3 sequence is 17 residues long. The ends lost 5 bases at V and 4 bases at J; junction bases unmatched: 11. The CDR3 sequence: CASSPNGGQFYNSPLHF. CDR3 bases: TGTGCCAGCAGCCCAAACGGGGGACAGTTTTATAATTCACCCCTCCACTTT.

The genes are TRBV7-3 and TRBJ2-2; TRBD2 is a possible D gene (5 bases). The CDR3 extends over 15 amino acids. V lost 3 bases to trimming and J lost 2 bases, with 10 bases between them. The germline V gene has CDR1 SGHTA and CDR2 FQGTGA. CDR3 amino acids: CASSLARDNTGELFF. CDR3 in DNA: TGTGCCAGCAGCTTGGCCCGGGATAACACCGGGGAGCTGTTTTTT.

The rearrangement joins TRBV6-5 to TRBJ1-2; D uncertain. V shed 0 bases and J shed 10 bases, with 18 bases lying between them. CDR3 length: 15 residues. Looked up from germline, CDR1 is MNHEY and CDR2 is SVGAGI. CDR3 region: CASSYSSRGSPYYTF. CDR3 DNA: TGTGCCAGCAGTTACTCGAGCCGGGGAAGCCCCTACTACACCTTC.

The chain employs TRBV5-1 and TRBJ1-4, with TRBD1 identical over 7 bases. V lost 4 bases and J lost 8; bases outside the gene matches: 11. This CDR3 comprises 15 residues. Per the germline V gene, CDR1 is SGHRS and CDR2 is YFSETQ. CDR3: CASSTQQGSSEKLFF. The CDR3 DNA is TGCGCCAGCAGCACCCAACAGGGGTCGTCGGAAAAACTGTTTTTT.

J is TRBJ2-7 and V is TRBV30, with a tentative D call TRBD1 (6 bases). Germline CDR1 GTSNPN, CDR2 SVGIG (reference sequence). The CDR3 spans 14 residues. Trimming removed 0 bases from V and 1 base from J, with 10 bases in between. The CDR3 protein is CAWSVTGLSYEQYF. DNA of the CDR3: TGTGCCTGGAGTGTAACAGGGCTTTCCTACGAGCAGTACTTC.

The V call is TRBV3-1 (or the pseudogene TRBV3-2), the J call TRBJ1-1; 8 nucleotides align to TRBD1. The trim removed 5 bases at V and 3 bases at J, leaving 8 bases unmatched. Germline V gene sequence: CDR1 LGHDT, CDR2 YNNKEL (reference sequence). The CDR3 has 15 residues. The CDR3 sequence: CASSSTGAQDTEAFF. The CDR3 region has the DNA TGTGCCAGCAGCTCGACAGGGGCGCAGGACACTGAAGCTTTCTTT.

The chain couples TRBV6-2 or TRBV6-3 to TRBJ2-7, with no clear D. Germline CDR1 MNHEY, CDR2 SVGEGT. This CDR3 region has 12 residues. V lost 2 bases to trimming and J lost 2 bases, with 4 bases between them. The CDR3 sequence is CASSYETYEQYF. The CDR3 nucleotides read TGTGCCAGCAGTTACGAGACCTACGAGCAGTACTTC.